What follows is one TCR beta chain and its context. Other nucleotide sequences from this sample produce the same CDR3. The sample is drawn from a study of control samples from healthy donors and cancer patients. Assay: immunoSEQ multiplex PCR; the TCRdb copy retains only in-frame clones and omits some. This sample has 130,000 or so clones, with about 89% found just once. The CDR3 spans 13 residues. Trimming removed 1 base from V and 1 base from J, with 4 bases in between. Germline lookup yields CDR1 KGHSH and CDR2 LQKENI. The source is a man in his fifties or sixties in good health. Sequencing input: blood. J is TRBJ1-1 and V is TRBV18; D remains ambiguous. The CDR3 sequence: CASSPRQNTEAFF. The DNA of the CDR3 is TGTGCCAGCTCACCACGGCAGAACACTGAAGCTTTCTTT.